These 21 T cell receptor beta chains originate from one sample sequenced in a study of graft-versus-host responses after intestinal transplantation. Here immunoSEQ multiplex PCR was the method, and the copy in TCRdb shows in-frame clones only, minus some. Among 80,000 or so clones, 92% were seen once, and the ten largest hold 0.55% to 0.8%. Sequenced material: PBMCs, taken 98 days after intestinal transplantation. The receptor set was obtained from a human patient who received an intestinal transplant, so some T cells may come from the graft donor.

V gene TRBV9 combines with J gene TRBJ2-5; D possibly matches TRBD1 or TRBD2 (5 bases each). Germline CDR1 reads SGDLS; CDR2 reads YYNGEE. This CDR3 comprises 16 residues. Trimming took off 4 bases at V and 4 bases at J, with 20 bases between the two ends. The CDR3 region is CASSLGTQVQRETQYF. The CDR3 nucleotides are TGTGCCAGCAGCTTGGGGACGCAAGTCCAGCGAGAGACCCAGTACTTC. The variable domain in full, with the rest retrieved from reference TRBV9 and TRBJ2-5, is DSGVTQTPKHLITATGQRVTLRCSPRSGDLSVYWYQQSLDQGLQFLIQYYNGEERAKGNILERFSAQQFPDLHSELNLSSLELGDSALYFCASSLGTQVQRETQYFGPGTRLLVL.

Points on this clone: The sample holds other DNA sequences that translate to the same CDR3. J is TRBJ2-7 and V is TRBV21-1; the DNA was not compared with TRBD2, the D call given in the table. TRBV21-1 is recorded as a pseudogene. This CDR3 region has 16 residues. The chain's CDR3 is CASRVFVATRVDEQYF. In DNA form, the CDR3 reads TGTGCCAGCAGGGTTTTTGTAGCTACACGTGTAGACGAGCAGTACTTC.

The chain joins TRBV7-3 to TRBJ2-3, with TRBD1 matching over 9 bases. CDR1 and CDR2 (germline): SGHTA, FQGTGA. The CDR3 runs 15 residues. Losses at the gene ends were 6 bases for V and 4 bases for J; bases not matched to a gene: 8. CDR3 nucleotides: TGTGCCAGCAGTCTTACGGGACAGGGTGCAGATACGCAGTATTTT. Amino acids: CASSLTGQGADTQYF.

V gene TRBV11-2 combines with J gene TRBJ2-3; 8 bases align to TRBD2. V shed 2 bases and J 4 bases; nucleotides not matched to a gene: 2. Germline CDR1 reads SGHAT; CDR2 reads FQNNGV. The CDR3 totals 14 residues. Here the CDR3 reads CASSLQRGSDTQYF. CDR3 nucleotides: TGTGCCAGCAGCTTACAGCGGGGGTCAGATACGCAGTATTTT.

The V gene is TRBV10-3, the J gene TRBJ2-1; the D gene is possibly TRBD2 (6 bases). Trimming took 2 bases from V and 4 from J, leaving 12 bases between them. CDR1 is ENHRY and CDR2 is SYGVKD in the germline V gene. The CDR3 totals 15 residues. The CDR3 here is CAISEGGTGYNEQFF. The DNA for the CDR3 is TGTGCCATCAGTGAGGGGGGGACTGGATACAATGAGCAGTTCTTC.

As concerns this clone: The junction does not match germline at one end; this may be a read error. J is TRBJ2-3 and V is TRBV7-3; D remains unclear. The CDR3 has 14 residues. CDR1 SGHTA and CDR2 FQGTGA come from the germline V gene. DNA of the CDR3: TGTGCCGGCAGCTTAGGGATGCTCACAGATACGCAGTATTTT. Its protein product is CAGSLGMLTDTQYF. Drawing the rest from reference TRBV7-3 and TRBJ2-3, the complete variable domain is GAGVSQTPSNKVTEKGKYVELRCDPISGHTALYWYRQSLGQGPEFLIYFQGTGAADDSGLPNDRFFAVRPEGSVSTLKIQRTERGDSAVYLCAGSLGMLTDTQYFGPGTRLTVL.

Turning to this clone: Other DNA sequences from this sample encode an identical CDR3 as well. The chain employs TRBV25-1 and TRBJ1-1, with D perhaps matching TRBD1 (5 bases). Per the germline V gene, CDR1 is MGHDK and CDR2 is SYGVNS. V was clipped by 0 bases and J by 1 base, with 6 bases between them. The CDR3 contains 14 residues. CDR3 region: CASSEYTGNTEAFF. Written as DNA, the CDR3 is TGTGCCAGCAGTGAATATACAGGGAACACTGAAGCTTTCTTT.

V and J are TRBV30 and TRBJ2-1; 8 nucleotides align to TRBD2. CDR1 is GTSNPN and CDR2 is SVGIG in the germline V gene (reference sequence). The V gene end was trimmed by 5 bases and the J gene end by 5 bases; junction bases not matched to a gene: 23. The CDR3 is made up of 19 amino acids. In DNA form, the CDR3 reads TGTGCCTGGGCAGACGGACTAGCTGGGACCCCGCAGATTAACAATGAGCAGTTCTTC. It codes for CAWADGLAGTPQINNEQFF.

The chain couples TRBV25-1 to TRBJ2-3; D is unresolved. Germline assignment: CDR1 MGHDK and CDR2 SYGVNS. Trimming shortened V by 8 bases and J by 8 bases, and 11 bases separated the two germline ends. The CDR3 has 11 amino acids. The CDR3 loop reads CASHNGVTQYF. The CDR3 DNA sequence: TGTGCCAGCCACAATGGGGTTACGCAGTATTTT.

This chain links TRBV30 with TRBJ2-5, with 8 bases fitting TRBD2. Germline trimming cut 4 bases from V and 6 bases from J; bases unmatched to any gene: 7. The CDR3 totals 13 residues. Looked up from germline, CDR1 is GTSNPN and CDR2 is SVGIG (reference sequence). The chain's CDR3 is CAWTPRGGKTQYF. For the CDR3, the DNA is TGTGCCTGGACCCCCCGGGGGGGGAAGACCCAGTACTTC. The variable domain in full, with the rest retrieved from reference TRBV30 and TRBJ2-5, is SQTIHQWPATLVQPVGSPLSLECTVEGTSNPNLYWYRQAAGRGLQLLFYSVGIGQISSEVPQNLSASRPQDRQFILSSKKLLLSDSGFYLCAWTPRGGKTQYFGPGTRLLVL.

The chain is built from TRBV6-5 and TRBJ1-5, with D possibly matching TRBD1 (5 bases). V lost 4 bases to trimming and J lost 16 bases, with 20 bases between them. The CDR3 covers 13 residues. Per the germline V gene, CDR1 is MNHEY and CDR2 is SVGAGI. Here the CDR3 reads CASSLGRRQPLHF. The CDR3 nucleotides are TGTGCCAGCAGTTTAGGAAGGAGACAGCCCCTCCATTTT.

The rearrangement links TRBV7-2 to TRBJ2-1; D perhaps matches TRBD1 (5 bases). This CDR3 comprises 14 residues. Germline loops: CDR1 SGHTA, CDR2 FQGNSA. Between the trimmed V and J ends, which lost 2 bases and 8 bases, there was a span of 13 bases. CDR3 DNA sequence: TGTGCCAGCAGCTTAAGGGGTTTATACGATGAGCAGTTCTTC. Translated: CASSLRGLYDEQFF.

The chain uses TRBV2 and TRBJ2-7; no definite D call. The V end lost 5 bases, the J end lost 0 bases, and 8 bases lay between the germline ends. This CDR3 spans 13 amino acids. Germline CDR1 is SNHLY and CDR2 is FYNNEI. DNA for the CDR3: TGTGCCAGCAGTTCCAGGTACTCCTACGAGCAGTACTTC. Translating gives CASSSRYSYEQYF.

The rearrangement uses TRBV5-1 and TRBJ2-4; 9 bases are shared with TRBD2. The CDR3 spans 17 residues. Looked up from germline, CDR1 is SGHRS and CDR2 is YFSETQ. V was clipped by 0 bases and J by 0 bases; unmatched bases: 4. CDR3 DNA: TGCGCCAGCAGCTTGGGGCTAGCGGGGTTAGCCAAAAACATTCAGTACTTC. It encodes CASSLGLAGLAKNIQYF.

This clone was seen once. This chain links TRBV28 with TRBJ2-6; a weak D match, TRBD1 (6 bases). CDR3 length: 14 amino acids. CDR1 and CDR2 from the germline V gene are MDHEN and SYDVKM. Trimming left V 3 bases short and J 3 bases short, with 6 bases between. The CDR3 region has the DNA TGTGCCAGCAGTTTCAGGGGTGGGGCCAACGTCCTGACTTTC. Its translation: CASSFRGGANVLTF.

The V gene is TRBV10-3, the J gene TRBJ2-5, with TRBD1 matching over 7 bases. Unmatched junction bases numbered 3, after V lost 2 bases and J lost 3 bases. The CDR3 extends over 14 amino acids. From germline, CDR1 is ENHRY and CDR2 SYGVKD. The CDR3 is CAISELGTEETQYF. The CDR3 DNA is TGTGCCATCAGTGAGCTTGGGACAGAAGAGACCCAGTACTTC.

The chain couples TRBV21-1 to TRBJ2-1; the DNA was not used to check the table's D call, TRBD1. TRBV21-1 is a listed pseudogene. There are 15 residues in the CDR3. CDR3 bases: TGTGCCAGCAGCAAAGGAGGTAGTGGGGCGCATGAGCAGTTCTTC. Translated: CASSKGGSGAHEQFF.

The J gene is TRBJ2-7, the V gene TRBV5-4; 7 bases are a match to TRBD1. Germline lookup yields CDR1 SGHNT and CDR2 YYREEE (reference sequence). V lost 3 bases, J lost 5 bases, and 2 bases stayed unmatched. This CDR3 is 12 amino acids long. In nucleotides, the CDR3 is TGTGCCAGCAGCTCACAGGGGCACGAGCAGTACTTC. Protein product: CASSSQGHEQYF.

This chain connects TRBV30 to TRBJ2-7; unclear D gene. Trimming removed 1 base from V and 2 bases from J, with 12 bases in between. Germline-derived CDR1 and CDR2 are GTSNPN and SVGIG (reference sequence). CDR3 size: 14 residues. Written as DNA, the CDR3 is TGTGCCTGGAGTGCCCGCCTGGCCGCCTACGAGCAGTACTTC. Encoded protein: CAWSARLAAYEQYF.

The J gene is TRBJ1-6, the V gene TRBV6-1; D unclear. The V end lost 6 bases, the J end lost 7 bases, and 13 bases lay between the germline ends. The CDR3 spans 14 residues. Germline values: CDR1 MNHNS, CDR2 SASEGT. DNA of the CDR3: TGTGCCAGCAGGCCACCGGGTGGGAATTCACCCCTCCACTTT. Its protein product is CASRPPGGNSPLHF.

The J gene is TRBJ2-5, the V gene TRBV2; D not resolved. The V and J ends lost 5 bases and 5 bases respectively, with 15 bases between them. The CDR3 is made up of 14 amino acids. Germline CDR1 SNHLY, CDR2 FYNNEI. CDR3 DNA: TGTGCCAGCAGTACGCCTGGATTGTGGGAGACCCAGTACTTC. Its protein product is CASSTPGLWETQYF.